Listed here is a single TCR beta chain. The target antigen is unknown. Among the donors, all were healthy bone marrow donors. The study ran its PCR with 60 Vbeta and 13 Jbeta primers. Clones were sequenced by immunoSEQ multiplex PCR, and TCRdb holds only the in-frame ones, with some missing. This sample has about 120,000 clones, with about four fifths found just once. The data originate from a study of cytomegalovirus exposure and HLA in healthy donors. The study's findings and limits: TCR beta sequences reportedly predicted most subjects' HLA-A and HLA-B alleles accurately. CMV serostatus was the sole immune exposure information available. Later work found most CMV-associated TCR beta chains apparently HLA-restricted.

The clonotype originates from a woman younger than 45 in good health and CMV-seronegative. Sample: PBMCs.

This CDR3 is CASSEQGTPEQYF. CDR3 bases: TGCGCCAGCAGTGAACAGGGGACCCCCGAGCAGTACTTC. V usage is TRBV10-1 and J usage is TRBJ2-7; 7 positions agree with TRBD1. Germline V gene sequence: CDR1 WNHNN, CDR2 SYGVQD (reference sequence). Trimming took 3 bases from V and 6 from J; bases not matched to a gene: 5. This CDR3 is 13 amino acids long.